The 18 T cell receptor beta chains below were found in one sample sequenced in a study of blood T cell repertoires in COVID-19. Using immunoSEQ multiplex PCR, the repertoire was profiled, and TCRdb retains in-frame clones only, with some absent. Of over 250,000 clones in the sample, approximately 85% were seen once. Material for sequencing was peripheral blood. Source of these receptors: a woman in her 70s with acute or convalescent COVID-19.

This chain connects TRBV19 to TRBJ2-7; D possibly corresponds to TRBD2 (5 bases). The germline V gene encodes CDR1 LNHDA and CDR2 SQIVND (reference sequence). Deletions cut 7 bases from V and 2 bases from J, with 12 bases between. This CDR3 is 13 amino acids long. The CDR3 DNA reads TGTGCCAGTAAGAAGTGGGGAGCCTACGAGCAGTACTTC. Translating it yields CASKKWGAYEQYF.

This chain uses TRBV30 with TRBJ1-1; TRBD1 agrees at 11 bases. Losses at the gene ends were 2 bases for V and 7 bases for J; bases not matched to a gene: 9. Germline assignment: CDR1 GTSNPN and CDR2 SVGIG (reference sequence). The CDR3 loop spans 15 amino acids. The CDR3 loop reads CAWSLGTGGINEAFF. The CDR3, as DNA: TGTGCCTGGAGTCTGGGGACAGGGGGTATTAATGAAGCTTTCTTT.

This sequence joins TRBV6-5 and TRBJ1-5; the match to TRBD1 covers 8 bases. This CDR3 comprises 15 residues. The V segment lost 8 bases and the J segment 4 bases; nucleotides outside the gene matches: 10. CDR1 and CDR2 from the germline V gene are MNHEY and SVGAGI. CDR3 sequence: CASGATNRGNQPQHF. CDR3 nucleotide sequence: TGTGCCAGCGGGGCCACGAACAGGGGGAATCAGCCCCAGCATTTT.

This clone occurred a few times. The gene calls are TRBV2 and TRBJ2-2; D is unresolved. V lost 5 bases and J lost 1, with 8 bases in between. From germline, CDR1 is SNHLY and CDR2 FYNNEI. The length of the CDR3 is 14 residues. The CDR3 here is CASSFRLNTGELFF. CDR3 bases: TGTGCCAGCAGTTTCAGACTGAACACCGGGGAGCTGTTTTTT.

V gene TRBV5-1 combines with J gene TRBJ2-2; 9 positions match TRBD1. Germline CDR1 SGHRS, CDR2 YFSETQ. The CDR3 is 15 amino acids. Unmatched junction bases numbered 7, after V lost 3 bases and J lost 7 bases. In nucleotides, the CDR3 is TGCGCCAGCAGCTCCGGGACAGGGTCGGGCGGGGAGCTGTTTTTT. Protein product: CASSSGTGSGGELFF.

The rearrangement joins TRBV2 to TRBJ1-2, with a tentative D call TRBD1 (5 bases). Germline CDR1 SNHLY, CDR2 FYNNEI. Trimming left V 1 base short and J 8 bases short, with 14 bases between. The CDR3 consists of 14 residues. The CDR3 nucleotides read TGTGCCAGCAGTGAAGGGCAGGGTACGAAAGGCTACACCTTC. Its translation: CASSEGQGTKGYTF.

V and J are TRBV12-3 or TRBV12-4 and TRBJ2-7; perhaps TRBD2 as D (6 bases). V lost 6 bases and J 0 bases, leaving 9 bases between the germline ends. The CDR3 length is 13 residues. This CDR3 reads CASRDGSSYEQYF. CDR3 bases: TGTGCCAGCAGGGACGGGAGCTCCTACGAGCAGTACTTC.

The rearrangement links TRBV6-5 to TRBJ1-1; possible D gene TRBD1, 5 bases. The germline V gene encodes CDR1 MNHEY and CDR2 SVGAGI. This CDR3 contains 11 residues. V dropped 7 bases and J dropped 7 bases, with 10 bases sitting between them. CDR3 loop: CASTTGGEAFF. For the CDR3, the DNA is TGTGCCAGCACCACCGGGGGTGAAGCTTTCTTT.

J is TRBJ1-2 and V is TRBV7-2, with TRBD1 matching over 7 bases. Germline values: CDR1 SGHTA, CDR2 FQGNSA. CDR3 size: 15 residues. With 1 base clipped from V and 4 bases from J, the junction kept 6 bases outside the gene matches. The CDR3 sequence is CASSLGPGGSYGYTF. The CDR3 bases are TGTGCCAGCAGCTTAGGTCCAGGGGGGAGCTATGGCTACACCTTC.

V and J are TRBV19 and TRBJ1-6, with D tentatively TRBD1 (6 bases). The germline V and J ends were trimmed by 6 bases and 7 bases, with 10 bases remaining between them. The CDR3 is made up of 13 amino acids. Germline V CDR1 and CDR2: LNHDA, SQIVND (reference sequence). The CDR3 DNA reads TGTGCCAGTAGCTACAGGGAAAATTCACCCCTCCACTTT. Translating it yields CASSYRENSPLHF.

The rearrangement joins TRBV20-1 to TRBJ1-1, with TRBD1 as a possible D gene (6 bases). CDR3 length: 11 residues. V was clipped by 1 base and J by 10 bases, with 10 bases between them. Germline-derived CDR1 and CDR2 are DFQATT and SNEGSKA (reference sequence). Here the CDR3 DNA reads TGCAGTGCTAGAGGTTGGGGGCCAGCTTTCTTT. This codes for CSARGWGPAFF.

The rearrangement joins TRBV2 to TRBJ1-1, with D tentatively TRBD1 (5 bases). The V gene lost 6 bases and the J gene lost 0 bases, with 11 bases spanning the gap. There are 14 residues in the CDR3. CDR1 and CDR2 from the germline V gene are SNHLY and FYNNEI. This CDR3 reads CASSRGAMNTEAFF. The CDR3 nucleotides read TGTGCCAGCAGCCGTGGGGCAATGAACACTGAAGCTTTCTTT. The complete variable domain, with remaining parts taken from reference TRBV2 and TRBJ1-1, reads EPEVTQTPSHQVTQMGQEVILRCVPISNHLYFYWYRQILGQKVEFLVSFYNNEISEKSEIFDDQFSVERPDGSNFTLKIRSTKLEDSAMYFCASSRGAMNTEAFFGQGTRLTVV.

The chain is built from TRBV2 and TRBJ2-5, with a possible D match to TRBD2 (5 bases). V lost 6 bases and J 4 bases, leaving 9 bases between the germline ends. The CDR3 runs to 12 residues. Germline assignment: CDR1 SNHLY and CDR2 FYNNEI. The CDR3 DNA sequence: TGTGCCAGCAGCCCCCGGGGAGAGACCCAGTACTTC. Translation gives CASSPRGETQYF.

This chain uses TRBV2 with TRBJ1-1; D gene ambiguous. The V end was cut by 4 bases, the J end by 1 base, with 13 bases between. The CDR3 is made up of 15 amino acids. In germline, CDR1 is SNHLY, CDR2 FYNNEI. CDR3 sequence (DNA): TGTGCCAGCAGTGGGCCGCTTGGCGGGAACACTGAAGCTTTCTTT. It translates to CASSGPLGGNTEAFF.

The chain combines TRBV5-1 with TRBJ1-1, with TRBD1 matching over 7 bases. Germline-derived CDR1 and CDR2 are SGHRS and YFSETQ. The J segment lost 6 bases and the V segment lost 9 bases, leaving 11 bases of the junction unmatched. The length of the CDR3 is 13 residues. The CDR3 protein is CATNIGGGSEAFF. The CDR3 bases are TGCGCCACCAATATAGGGGGCGGGTCTGAAGCTTTCTTT.

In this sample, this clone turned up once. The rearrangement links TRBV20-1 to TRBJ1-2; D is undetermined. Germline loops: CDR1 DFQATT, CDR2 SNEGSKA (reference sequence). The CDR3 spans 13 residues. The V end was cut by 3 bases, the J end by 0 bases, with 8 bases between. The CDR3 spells CSASIQTNYGYTF. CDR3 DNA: TGCAGTGCTAGTATACAGACTAACTATGGCTACACCTTC.

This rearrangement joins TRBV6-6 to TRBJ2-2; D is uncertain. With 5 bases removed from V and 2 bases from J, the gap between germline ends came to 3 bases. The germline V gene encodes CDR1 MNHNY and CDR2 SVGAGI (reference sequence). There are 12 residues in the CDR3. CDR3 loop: CASSVNTGELFF. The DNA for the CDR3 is TGTGCCAGCAGTGTAAACACCGGGGAGCTGTTTTTT.

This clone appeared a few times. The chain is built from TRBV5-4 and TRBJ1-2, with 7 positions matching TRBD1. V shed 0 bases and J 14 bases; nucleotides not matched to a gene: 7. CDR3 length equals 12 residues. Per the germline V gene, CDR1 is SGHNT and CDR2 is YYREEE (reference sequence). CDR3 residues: CASSLVRGIETF. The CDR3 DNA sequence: TGTGCCAGCAGCTTGGTCAGGGGGATCGAGACCTTC.